This record concerns one TCR beta chain sequence. Its antigen is still unknown. This entry comes from a study of the immune and genomic landscape of osteosarcoma. Background on the study: The cohort was enriched for poor-risk osteosarcoma. Points from the study as a whole: Productive clonality was low overall, averaging roughly 0.1, maximum 0.3. Clonality was higher in immune-hot C3 than cold C1, yet still low. Roughly five repertoires, each under 100 clonotypes, were dominated by one hyperexpanded clone.

The assay was immunoSEQ multiplex PCR, and TCRdb's table has in-frame clones only and misses some. The sample lists some 10,000 clones, about two thirds occurring once. This CDR3 has 14 amino acids. The V end was cut by 6 bases, the J end by 0 bases, with 12 bases between. Per the germline V gene, CDR1 is MNHNS and CDR2 is SASEGT. Primary, local recurrence and metastasis osteosarcoma tumors were taken after treatment from poor-prognosis patients. This chain joins TRBV6-1 and TRBJ2-7; no clear D. The sequenced sample was osteosarcoma tumor tissue from the lung. This clonotype originated in a human donor with osteosarcoma. CDR3 amino acids: CASRQPRASYEQYF. The CDR3 DNA reads as TGTGCCAGCAGACAACCTAGGGCCTCCTACGAGCAGTACTTC.